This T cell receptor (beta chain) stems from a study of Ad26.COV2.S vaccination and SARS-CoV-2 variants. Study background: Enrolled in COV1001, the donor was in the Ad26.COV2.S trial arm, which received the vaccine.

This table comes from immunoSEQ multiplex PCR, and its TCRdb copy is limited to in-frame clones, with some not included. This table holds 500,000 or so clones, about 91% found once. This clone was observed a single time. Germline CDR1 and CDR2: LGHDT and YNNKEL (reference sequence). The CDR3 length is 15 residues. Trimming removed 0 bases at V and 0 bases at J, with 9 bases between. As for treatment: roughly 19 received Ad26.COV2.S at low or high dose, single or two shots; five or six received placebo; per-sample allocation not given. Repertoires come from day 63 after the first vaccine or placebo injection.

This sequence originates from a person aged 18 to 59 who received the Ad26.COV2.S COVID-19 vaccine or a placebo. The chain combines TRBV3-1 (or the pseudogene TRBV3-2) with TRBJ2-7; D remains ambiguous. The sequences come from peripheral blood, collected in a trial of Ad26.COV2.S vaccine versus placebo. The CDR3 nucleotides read TGTGCCAGCAGCCAAGACTGGACGTACTCCTACGAGCAGTACTTC. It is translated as CASSQDWTYSYEQYF.